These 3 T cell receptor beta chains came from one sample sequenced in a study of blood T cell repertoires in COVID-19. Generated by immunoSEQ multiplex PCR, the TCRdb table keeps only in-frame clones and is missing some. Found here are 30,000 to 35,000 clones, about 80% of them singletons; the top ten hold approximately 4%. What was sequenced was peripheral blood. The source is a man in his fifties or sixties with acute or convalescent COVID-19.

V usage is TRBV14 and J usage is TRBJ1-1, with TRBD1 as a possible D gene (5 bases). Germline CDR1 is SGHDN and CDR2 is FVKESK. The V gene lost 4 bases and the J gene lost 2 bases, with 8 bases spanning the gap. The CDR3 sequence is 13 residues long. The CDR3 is CASSPDINTEAFF. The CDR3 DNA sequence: TGTGCCAGCAGCCCGGACATAAACACTGAAGCTTTCTTT.

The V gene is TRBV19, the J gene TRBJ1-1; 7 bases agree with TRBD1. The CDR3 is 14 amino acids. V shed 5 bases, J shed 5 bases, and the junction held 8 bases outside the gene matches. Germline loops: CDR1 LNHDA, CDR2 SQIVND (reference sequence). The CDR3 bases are TGTGCCAGTAGTTTTGGACAGGAGAGAACTGAAGCTTTCTTT. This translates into CASSFGQERTEAFF.

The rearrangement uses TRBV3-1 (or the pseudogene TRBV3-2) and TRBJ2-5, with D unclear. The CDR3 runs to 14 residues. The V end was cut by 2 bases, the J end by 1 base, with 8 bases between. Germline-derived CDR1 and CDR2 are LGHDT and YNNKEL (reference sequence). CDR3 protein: CASSQSHSQETQYF. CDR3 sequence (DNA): TGTGCCAGCAGCCAAAGTCACAGCCAAGAGACCCAGTACTTC.